This T cell receptor (beta chain) was captured in a study of blood T cell repertoires in COVID-19. Across the whole study: The samples span acute and convalescent COVID-19 from the United States, Italy and Spain. Nucleic acid was either cDNA or gDNA, and it came from T cells, B-cell-depleted T cells, or PBMCs.

Study processing details: For nucleated cells, counts were estimated from reference gene primer amplification. Sequenced by immunoSEQ multiplex PCR; TCRdb stores in-frame clones only, minus some. V, J and clone size reflect that table, while D and trimming were determined from the DNA. The sample yields approximately 170,000 clones, 70% to 90% seen once. The TCR sequence derives from a man at least 80 years old with COVID-19, enrolled during active disease. Sample: peripheral blood.

The DNA for the CDR3 is TGTGCCAGCAGCTTAACAGGACAGGGGTATGGCTACACCTTC. Protein: CASSLTGQGYGYTF. The chain combines TRBV7-2 with TRBJ1-2, with TRBD1 matching over 9 bases. The V gene's germline CDR1 is SGHTA and CDR2 FQGNSA. V trimming: 2 bases; J trimming: 5 bases; junction bases outside the gene matches: 3. The CDR3 has 14 residues.